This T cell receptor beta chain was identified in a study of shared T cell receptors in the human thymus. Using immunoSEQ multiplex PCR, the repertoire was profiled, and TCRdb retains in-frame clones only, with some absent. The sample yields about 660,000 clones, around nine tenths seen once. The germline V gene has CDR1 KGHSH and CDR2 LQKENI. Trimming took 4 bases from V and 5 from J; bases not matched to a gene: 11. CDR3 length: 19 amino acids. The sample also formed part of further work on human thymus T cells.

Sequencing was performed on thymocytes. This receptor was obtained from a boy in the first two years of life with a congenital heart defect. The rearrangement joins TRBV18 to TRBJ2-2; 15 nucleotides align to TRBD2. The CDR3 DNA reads TGTGCCAGCTCACTCCCTGGACTAGCGGGAGGGCCGAGAACCGGGGAGCTGTTTTTT. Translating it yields CASSLPGLAGGPRTGELFF.